The 21 T cell receptor beta chains given below trace back to one sample, sequenced in a study of control samples from healthy donors and cancer patients. Sequencing used immunoSEQ multiplex PCR; TCRdb keeps in-frame clones, though not all of them. The table lists about 69,000 clones, roughly 84% of them singletons. Material for sequencing was PBMCs. All receptors come from a woman aged 45-60 years with lung cancer.

J is TRBJ1-5 and V is TRBV6-2 or TRBV6-3; D uncertain. CDR3 size: 17 residues. V dropped 6 bases and J dropped 0 bases, with 18 bases sitting between them. Germline V lookup: CDR1 MNHEY, CDR2 SVGEGT. The CDR3 nucleotides read TGTGCCAGCAGCCCTATTTTTGATCTTAATAGCAATCAGCCCCAGCATTTT. It translates to CASSPIFDLNSNQPQHF.

The V gene is TRBV18, the J gene TRBJ1-2; the D gene is possibly TRBD1 (5 bases). Trimming removed 6 bases at V and 3 bases at J, with 17 bases between. CDR1 is KGHSH and CDR2 is LQKENI in the germline V gene. The CDR3 covers 15 residues. The CDR3 DNA sequence: TGTGCCAGCTCGGGGACGAACTGGGCTGACTATGGCTACACCTTC. Protein: CASSGTNWADYGYTF. The full variable domain, completed using reference TRBV18 and TRBJ1-2, is NAGVMQNPRHLVRRRGQEARLRCSPMKGHSHVYWYRQLPEEGLKFMVYLQKENIIDESGMPKERFSAEFPKEGPSILRIQQVVRGDSAAYFCASSGTNWADYGYTFGSGTRLTVV.

This clone was counted once. The chain uses TRBV20-1 and TRBJ1-2; 11 bases are shared with TRBD1. Germline lookup yields CDR1 DFQATT and CDR2 SNEGSKA (reference sequence). CDR3 length: 14 amino acids. Germline trimming cut 3 bases from V and 4 bases from J; bases unmatched to any gene: 4. The CDR3 region has the DNA TGCAGTGCTAGTCGGACAGGGGGCGCCTATGGCTACACCTTC. Its translation: CSASRTGGAYGYTF.

The chain is built from TRBV3-1 (or the pseudogene TRBV3-2) and TRBJ2-7, with D unresolved. Germline V gene sequence: CDR1 LGHDT, CDR2 YNNKEL (reference sequence). The CDR3 loop spans 11 amino acids. V lost 1 base, J lost 5 bases, and 3 bases lay in between. CDR3: CASSQVNEQYF. DNA of the CDR3: TGTGCCAGCAGCCAAGTGAACGAGCAGTACTTC.

The V gene is TRBV28, the J gene TRBJ2-3; TRBD1 is a possible D gene (6 bases). V dropped 10 bases and J dropped 0 bases, with 20 bases sitting between them. In germline, CDR1 is MDHEN, CDR2 SYDVKM. The CDR3 covers 16 residues. The CDR3 here is CAIDPQDRSSTDTQYF. In DNA, the CDR3 is TGTGCCATCGACCCCCAGGACAGATCTAGCACAGATACGCAGTATTTT.

The genes are TRBV6-6 and TRBJ1-4; no clear D gene. Trimming removed 0 bases at V and 6 bases at J, with 2 bases between. The CDR3 is made up of 12 amino acids. From germline, CDR1 is MNHNY and CDR2 SVGAGI (reference sequence). As DNA, the CDR3 is TGTGCCAGCAGTTACTCGGATGAAAAACTGTTTTTT. This sequence encodes CASSYSDEKLFF.

The V call is TRBV6-5, the J call TRBJ2-5; the D gene is possibly TRBD1 (5 bases). Per the germline V gene, CDR1 is MNHEY and CDR2 is SVGAGI. The CDR3 spans 13 residues. The V and J ends lost 0 bases and 4 bases respectively, with 6 bases between them. The CDR3 DNA sequence: TGTGCCAGCAGTTACTCAGGGGTAGAGACCCAGTACTTC. It translates to CASSYSGVETQYF.

This clone is a singleton in its sample. The rearrangement joins TRBV19 to TRBJ2-5, with D uncertain. The V and J ends lost 3 bases and 2 bases respectively, with 7 bases between them. The CDR3 contains 13 residues. Germline V gene data show CDR1 as LNHDA and CDR2 as SQIVND (reference sequence). The CDR3 is CASSIHGQETQYF. The CDR3 bases are TGTGCCAGTAGTATTCACGGACAAGAGACCCAGTACTTC. Looking up the rest from reference TRBV19 and TRBJ2-5 gives the full variable domain: DGGITQSPKYLFRKEGQNVTLSCEQNLNHDAMYWYRQDPGQGLRLIYYSQIVNDFQKGDIAEGYSVSREKKESFPLTVTSAQKNPTAFYLCASSIHGQETQYFGPGTRLLVL.

The chain recombines TRBV2 with TRBJ1-4; no clear D. V lost 6 bases and J 8 bases, leaving 16 bases between the germline ends. The germline gives CDR1 SNHLY, CDR2 FYNNEI. The CDR3 is 14 residues long. The CDR3 DNA sequence: TGTGCCAGCAGATTAGATTCTAGTGGGGAAAAACTGTTTTTT. As protein: CASRLDSSGEKLFF.

The chain links TRBV12-5 to TRBJ2-5; possible D gene TRBD1, 8 bases. Trimming cost V 3 bases and J 2 bases, with 19 bases left between them. The CDR3 spans 17 residues. Germline values: CDR1 LGHNT, CDR2 FRNRAP. The chain's CDR3 is CASGLGNRGGAQETQYF. In nucleotides, the CDR3 is TGTGCTAGTGGTTTAGGCAACAGGGGGGGTGCACAAGAGACCCAGTACTTC.

This sequence joins TRBV7-9 and TRBJ1-3, with D unclear. The CDR3 extends over 15 amino acids. CDR1 and CDR2 (germline): SEHNR, FQNEAQ (reference sequence). Trimming cost V 4 bases and J 0 bases, with 10 bases left between them. CDR3 nucleotide sequence: TGTGCCAGCAGCTCGGACTCTAACTCTGGAAACACCATATATTTT. It is translated as CASSSDSNSGNTIYF.

The rearrangement links TRBV5-1 to TRBJ1-1, with 7 bases identical to TRBD1. Trimming cost V 2 bases and J 1 base; bases outside gene matches: 5. CDR3 length equals 15 residues. CDR1 and CDR2 from the germline V gene are SGHRS and YFSETQ. The DNA for the CDR3 is TGCGCCAGCAGCTTTCGACAGGGTCAGAACACTGAAGCTTTCTTT. It yields the protein CASSFRQGQNTEAFF.

The chain carries TRBV7-3 and TRBJ1-1, with D hard to call. The CDR3 spans 13 residues. Germline V gene data show CDR1 as SGHTA and CDR2 as FQGTGA. V lost 1 base to trimming and J lost 3 bases, with 6 bases between them. CDR3 sequence reads: CASSLMEYTEAFF. The CDR3 nucleotides are TGTGCCAGCAGCTTAATGGAGTACACTGAAGCTTTCTTT.

This chain joins TRBV3-1 (or the pseudogene TRBV3-2) and TRBJ2-3; D possibly corresponds to TRBD2 (7 bases). Trimming took off 6 bases at V and 4 bases at J, with 17 bases between the two ends. Germline V CDR1 and CDR2: LGHDT, YNNKEL (reference sequence). The CDR3 runs to 15 residues. CDR3 nucleotides: TGTGCCAGCAGAGAAATGCGGGGGCCAGCAGATACGCAGTATTTT. Translation gives CASREMRGPADTQYF.

This clone occurred once. The J gene is TRBJ1-3, the V gene TRBV7-2; 7 positions agree with TRBD1. Germline assignment: CDR1 SGHTA and CDR2 FQGNSA. Trimming took 5 bases from V and 0 from J; bases not matched to a gene: 7. This CDR3 region has 16 residues. CDR3 in amino acids: CASSVQGSSSGNTIYF. CDR3 bases: TGTGCCAGCAGCGTACAGGGGTCGAGCTCTGGAAACACCATATATTTT.

There are a few counts of this clone. The chain carries TRBV7-2 and TRBJ1-2, with 9 bases fitting TRBD1. Germline CDR1 and CDR2: SGHTA and FQGNSA. This CDR3 region has 15 residues. After removal of 4 bases from V and 3 bases from J, the junction contained 6 bases not matched to a gene. CDR3 sequence: CASSSGTGRDYGYTF. The CDR3 DNA sequence: TGTGCCAGCAGCTCTGGGACAGGGCGGGACTATGGCTACACCTTC.

For the CDR3, the DNA is TGTGCCAGCAGTTTAGCGGGGGCAGGAGAGACCCAGTACTTC. Its protein product is CASSLAGAGETQYF. The chain recombines TRBV27 with TRBJ2-5; a weak D match, TRBD2 (7 bases). The CDR3 is made up of 14 amino acids. V dropped 2 bases and J dropped 4 bases, with 11 bases sitting between them. Germline assignment: CDR1 MNHEY and CDR2 SMNVEV (reference sequence).

The genes are TRBV27 and TRBJ2-5, with a weak D call TRBD2 (5 bases). Germline values: CDR1 MNHEY, CDR2 SMNVEV (reference sequence). CDR3 length: 12 residues. V was shortened by 6 bases and J by 5 bases, with 10 bases between the two germline ends. The CDR3, as DNA: TGTGCCAGCAGAACTTCGGGGGAGACCCAGTACTTC. Translated, it gives CASRTSGETQYF.

V usage is TRBV19 and J usage is TRBJ1-5, with 8 bases fitting TRBD1. The CDR3 spans 15 residues. The V and J ends lost 3 bases and 7 bases, in that order; junction bases with no gene match: 8. The V gene's germline CDR1 is LNHDA and CDR2 SQIVND (reference sequence). In DNA, the CDR3 is TGTGCCAGTAGTATTGGACAGGGCGGTCAACAGCCCCAGCATTTT. Its translation is CASSIGQGGQQPQHF. Together with reference TRBV19 and TRBJ1-5, the CDR3 gives the full variable domain: DGGITQSPKYLFRKEGQNVTLSCEQNLNHDAMYWYRQDPGQGLRLIYYSQIVNDFQKGDIAEGYSVSREKKESFPLTVTSAQKNPTAFYLCASSIGQGGQQPQHFGDGTRLSIL.

This clone was picked up one time. V gene TRBV6-5 combines with J gene TRBJ2-7; TRBD1 matches 10 bases. The CDR3 contains 14 residues. V gave up 10 bases and J gave up 2 bases; unmatched junction bases: 8. The germline gives CDR1 MNHEY, CDR2 SVGAGI. The CDR3 protein is CATTTGTGAYEQYF. The CDR3 coding sequence is TGTGCCACCACTACCGGGACAGGGGCCTACGAGCAGTACTTC.

This chain links TRBV7-9 with TRBJ2-5; 14 nucleotides agree with TRBD2. The CDR3 spans 15 residues. Trimming cost V 5 bases and J 4 bases; bases outside gene matches: 3. The germline V gene encodes CDR1 SEHNR and CDR2 FQNEAQ (reference sequence). The CDR3 reads CASSVGTSGGETQYF. As DNA, the CDR3 is TGTGCCAGCAGCGTCGGGACTAGCGGGGGAGAGACCCAGTACTTC.